These 15 T cell receptor beta chains were sequenced from one sample in a study of blood T cell repertoires in COVID-19. The table came from immunoSEQ multiplex PCR; TCRdb's copy has only in-frame clones and leaves some out. The sample records 100,000 to 150,000 clones, approximately 88% being singletons. Sequenced material: peripheral blood. The receptors originated from a man between 60 and 75 years old with acute or convalescent COVID-19.

This clone has a single count. The chain carries TRBV29-1 and TRBJ2-2; a possible D gene is TRBD1 (5 bases). CDR1 is SQVTM and CDR2 is ANQGSEA in the germline V gene. V was pared by 4 bases and J by 4 bases, with 13 bases between. The CDR3 runs to 14 residues. The CDR3 protein is CSVGQNPGTGELFF. As DNA, the CDR3 is TGCAGCGTTGGACAGAACCCGGGCACCGGGGAGCTGTTTTTT.

The chain links TRBV30 to TRBJ1-1; D is uncertain. The CDR3 runs to 13 residues. Trimming removed 5 bases from V and 1 base from J, with 11 bases in between. In germline, CDR1 is GTSNPN, CDR2 SVGIG (reference sequence). The CDR3 nucleotides read TGTGCCTGGGGCAGGCTCGCGAACACTGAAGCTTTCTTT. Its protein product is CAWGRLANTEAFF.

This clone appeared a single time. The chain uses TRBV6-5 and TRBJ2-3; 7 bases are shared with TRBD2. Looked up from germline, CDR1 is MNHEY and CDR2 is SVGAGI. This CDR3 is built from 15 residues. The ends lost 6 bases at V and 4 bases at J; junction bases unmatched: 10. The CDR3 DNA sequence: TGTGCCAGCAGAATGACTAGCCCTTTGGCAGATACGCAGTATTTT. Translated: CASRMTSPLADTQYF.

This clone appeared a few times. The rearrangement uses TRBV5-1 and TRBJ1-3, with TRBD1 as a possible D gene (6 bases). The ends were cut back, 2 bases at V and 2 bases at J, with 17 bases in the middle. The CDR3 is 17 amino acids. Germline V gene data show CDR1 as SGHRS and CDR2 as YFSETQ. The CDR3 region is CASSFSTLAGAGNTIYF. The CDR3 DNA sequence: TGCGCCAGCAGCTTTTCCACCCTAGCAGGGGCTGGAAACACCATATATTTT.

J is TRBJ2-2 and V is TRBV7-3, with 7 bases lining up with TRBD1. The length of the CDR3 is 17 residues. Germline loops: CDR1 SGHTA, CDR2 FQGTGA. With V trimmed by 1 base and J by 2 bases, 7 bases remained unmatched. Here the CDR3 reads CASSLSPGTVNTGELFF. CDR3 in DNA: TGTGCCAGCAGCTTAAGTCCTGGGACAGTTAACACCGGGGAGCTGTTTTTT.

V is TRBV5-1 and J is TRBJ2-2, with D possibly matching TRBD1 (5 bases). CDR3 length equals 15 residues. The V and J ends lost 0 bases and 8 bases respectively, with 14 bases between them. Germline values: CDR1 SGHRS, CDR2 YFSETQ. The CDR3 DNA sequence: TGCGCCAGCAGCTTGGGGCAGGGTTCTCCGGGGGAGCTGTTTTTT. This encodes CASSLGQGSPGELFF.

V is TRBV7-3 and J is TRBJ1-1; TRBD1 is a possible D gene (6 bases). V dropped 4 bases and J dropped 0 bases, with 15 bases sitting between them. CDR3 length: 16 residues. CDR1 and CDR2 from the germline V gene are SGHTA and FQGTGA. The CDR3 nucleotides are TGTGCCAGCAGCTCCGCCGGGACAAGGGTGAACACTGAAGCTTTCTTT. Residues: CASSSAGTRVNTEAFF. Variable domain in full (rest from reference TRBV7-3 and TRBJ1-1): GAGVSQTPSNKVTEKGKYVELRCDPISGHTALYWYRQSLGQGPEFLIYFQGTGAADDSGLPNDRFFAVRPEGSVSTLKIQRTERGDSAVYLCASSSAGTRVNTEAFFGQGTRLTVV.

V gene TRBV29-1 combines with J gene TRBJ2-7, with 8 bases lining up with TRBD1. The V gene end was trimmed by 7 bases and the J gene end by 2 bases; junction bases not matched to a gene: 7. Germline V gene sequence: CDR1 SQVTM, CDR2 ANQGSEA. This CDR3 is built from 13 residues. CDR3 bases: TGCAGCGCCACGGACAGGGCGACCTACGAGCAGTACTTC. Translating it yields CSATDRATYEQYF.

This clone came up once. This chain uses TRBV5-5 with TRBJ2-3; D is undetermined. V was shortened by 1 base and J by 4 bases, with 7 bases between the two germline ends. Germline-derived CDR1 and CDR2 are SGHKS and YYEKEE (reference sequence). The CDR3 has 13 amino acids. The CDR3 sequence: CASSLPSPDTQYF. The CDR3 nucleotides read TGTGCCAGCAGCTTGCCCTCCCCAGATACGCAGTATTTT.

The chain joins TRBV5-1 to TRBJ1-1, with D tentatively TRBD1 (5 bases). The length of the CDR3 is 14 residues. V lost 4 bases and J lost 7, with 17 bases in between. CDR1 and CDR2 from the germline V gene are SGHRS and YFSETQ. CDR3: CASSRGGGKVEAFF. The CDR3, as DNA: TGCGCCAGCAGCCGCGGGGGTGGGAAAGTTGAAGCTTTCTTT.

This chain links TRBV9 with TRBJ2-5, with unresolved D. CDR3 length: 14 amino acids. The V gene lost 0 bases and the J gene lost 4 bases, with 10 bases spanning the gap. Per germline, CDR1 SGDLS and CDR2 YYNGEE. The CDR3 loop reads CASSVAPPPETQYF. The CDR3 nucleotides read TGTGCCAGCAGCGTAGCTCCCCCCCCAGAGACCCAGTACTTC. The entire variable domain, with the rest obtained from reference TRBV9 and TRBJ2-5, is as follows: DSGVTQTPKHLITATGQRVTLRCSPRSGDLSVYWYQQSLDQGLQFLIQYYNGEERAKGNILERFSAQQFPDLHSELNLSSLELGDSALYFCASSVAPPPETQYFGPGTRLLVL.

This clone has at least ten counts. The chain combines TRBV10-3 with TRBJ1-1; 7 positions match TRBD1. Germline trimming cut 6 bases from V and 2 bases from J; bases unmatched to any gene: 6. This CDR3 has 14 amino acids. CDR1 is ENHRY, CDR2 SYGVKD, per germline. The CDR3 spells CAIRTGTENTEAFF. CDR3 in DNA: TGTGCCATCAGAACCGGGACAGAAAACACTGAAGCTTTCTTT.

The chain links TRBV11-2 to TRBJ1-4, with unresolved D. The CDR3 length is 15 residues. Germline lookup yields CDR1 SGHAT and CDR2 FQNNGV. V was trimmed by 0 bases and J by 0 bases, leaving 5 bases between them. The CDR3: CASSLDFTTNEKLFF. In DNA form, the CDR3 reads TGTGCCAGCAGCTTAGATTTTACAACTAATGAAAAACTGTTTTTT.

The chain uses TRBV19 and TRBJ2-5; D is possibly TRBD1 (6 bases). Per germline, CDR1 LNHDA and CDR2 SQIVND (reference sequence). Between the trimmed V and J ends, which lost 3 bases and 0 bases, there was a span of 8 bases. This CDR3 spans 14 amino acids. The CDR3 sequence is CASSISGDQETQYF. In DNA, the CDR3 is TGTGCCAGTAGTATTTCAGGGGACCAAGAGACCCAGTACTTC.

This chain connects TRBV9 to TRBJ1-4, with D possibly TRBD1 on 5 matching bases. The CDR3 has 14 amino acids. Germline V gene lookup returns CDR1 SGDLS and CDR2 YYNGEE. V was cut by 3 bases and J by 7 bases, with 13 bases left in between. CDR3 coding DNA: TGTGCCAGCAGCGCCGTGGGGGGGAGTGAAAAACTGTTTTTT. It translates to CASSAVGGSEKLFF.